The rows below give T cell receptor beta chains drawn from one sample of a study of T cell repertoires in cytomegalovirus infection. TCRdb processed the reads anew with MiXCR; each CDR3 protein has one entry. The sample lists approximately 600,000 distinct CDR3 sequences, around 40% occurring once. No cognate antigen is known for these TCRs. This sample comprised cultured PBMCs, obtained from culture after CMV antigen stimulation. The receptors derive from a human donor in good health (CMV status not recorded). Some clones in this sample may be carry-over from other donors' samples. Each CDR3 is given with its conserved first and last residue. A D gene is named only where the DNA matches it firmly. Size tells how often a clone was seen (once, few, many) or the class of an expanded clone, and some rows leave it out.

.	TRBV6-6	TRBJ1-1	.	TGTGCCAGCAGTTACTCGGGCCGCGGCTTGGGCACTGAAGCTTTCTTT	CASSYSGRGLGTEAFF
.	TRBV12-3/TRBV12-4	TRBJ2-2	.	TGTGCCAGCAGTCCCGGGGGACTCCGCACCAGGGAGCTGTTTTTT	CASSPGGLRTRELFF
.	TRBV20-1	TRBJ2-1	TRBD2	TGCAGTGCTCCCCACCCTAGCGGGAGTGAGGGTGGGGCCTACAATGAGCAGTTCTTC	CSAPHPSGSEGGAYNEQFF
.	TRBV2	TRBJ2-5	TRBD2	TGTGCCAGCCCGGGACTAGCACAAGAGACCCAGTACTTC	CASPGLAQETQYF
many	TRBV7-6	TRBJ2-2	.	TGTGCCAGCAGCTCGGCGGGTGGGACCGGGGAGCTGTTTTTT	CASSSAGGTGELFF
.	TRBV4-3	TRBJ2-2	.	TGCGCCAGCAGCCAAGATTTGGCCGGCGGGGAGCTGTTTTTT	CASSQDLAGGELFF
.	TRBV12-5	TRBJ1-6	.	TGTGCTAGTGGAACCAATGAACCGGGCAGGGGTAGCGCACCCCTCCACTTT	CASGTNEPGRGSAPLHF
.	TRBV6-5	TRBJ2-7	.	TGTGCCAGCAGAGGGGTCAGACGGGAGAGCTCCTACGAGCAGTACTTC	CASRGVRRESSYEQYF
.	TRBV7-8	TRBJ2-7	.	TGTGCCAGCAGCTTTCGTCCCAGGGCGACCGAGCAGTACTTC	CASSFRPRATEQYF
.	TRBV7-9	TRBJ2-1	.	TGTGCCAGCAGTCCTTTATTCCTAACCTACAATGAGCAGTTCTTC	CASSPLFLTYNEQFF
.	TRBV11-2	TRBJ1-1	.	TGTGCCAGCAGCCAAAGGGGGAGACTGACCGGGGCTTTCTTT	CASSQRGRLTGAFF
few	TRBV27	TRBJ2-1	.	TGTGCCAGCAGTTGGGGGTGGGGAAATGAGCAGTTCTTC	CASSWGWGNEQFF
.	TRBV7-6	TRBJ2-5	TRBD2	TGTGCCAGCACCCTTATAGCGGGAGAGACCCAGTACTTC	CASTLIAGETQYF
.	TRBV7-8	TRBJ2-1	.	TGTGCCAGCAGCTCTGGACTAAATGAGCAGTTCTTC	CASSSGLNEQFF
.	TRBV19	TRBJ2-3	.	TGTGCCAGTAGTATGGGCCAGAGGACAGATACGCAGTATTTT	CASSMGQRTDTQYF
once	TRBV20-1	TRBJ2-5	.	TGCAGTGCTAGTATCGGGGTGGAGACCCAGTACTTC	CSASIGVETQYF
.	TRBV20-1	TRBJ2-5	.	TGCAGTGCTCCCACTCGGGGGGAGACCCAGTACTTC	CSAPTRGETQYF
few	TRBV4-2	TRBJ1-2	.	TGTGCCAGCAGCCAATCTACTGGACCCTATGGCTACACCTTC	CASSQSTGPYGYTF
.	TRBV2	TRBJ2-7	.	TGTGCCAGCAGCGTACAGGGGACGGGGGACGAGCAGTACTTC	CASSVQGTGDEQYF
.	TRBV5-6	TRBJ1-1	.	TGTGCCAGCAGCCCCCCGAACTTGGGCACTGAAGCTTTCTTT	CASSPPNLGTEAFF
.	TRBV7-6	TRBJ1-2	TRBD1	TGTGCCAGCAGCTACGGACAGGGTTCTTATGGCTACACCTTC	CASSYGQGSYGYTF
few	TRBV6-1	TRBJ2-3	TRBD2	TGTGCCAGCGGAGTAGCGGGGGAGAGCACAGATACGCAGTATTTT	CASGVAGESTDTQYF
.	TRBV11-2	TRBJ2-4	TRBD1	TGTGCCAGCAGCTTGTTTATGGGGACAGCTATAGCCAAAAACATTCAGTACTTC	CASSLFMGTAIAKNIQYF